This paragraph reports one T cell receptor beta chain. The authors amplified TCR beta CDR3 from genomic DNA using two-round multiplex PCR. First-round PCR amplification was performed with primers specific to each TRBV and TRBJ gene. Each CDR3 protein is one row after TCRdb ran MiXCR on the multiplex PCR reads. This repertoire shows 20,000 or so distinct CDR3 sequences, roughly 45% found once; its top ten account for about a third. This entry comes from a study of prognosis after radiotherapy for stage I lung cancer. The CDR3 spans 13 residues. V was clipped by 6 bases and J by 8 bases; unmatched bases: 6.

The rearrangement uses TRBV12-3 or TRBV12-4 and TRBJ1-2; 10 bases fit TRBD1. This TCR was sampled from a donor aged 50 or older with non-small cell lung cancer. The source was PBMCs, collected before or after stereotactic body radiation therapy (not recorded which). The CDR3 nucleotides are TGTGCCAGCAGAGGGGACAGGGGAGGCGGCTACACCTTC. It codes for CASRGDRGGGYTF.